The rows below give T cell receptor beta chains drawn from one sample of a study of cytomegalovirus exposure and HLA in healthy donors. Profiling relied on immunoSEQ multiplex PCR, and the TCRdb table lists in-frame clones only, not all of them. The table shows about 120,000 clones, with around 81% occurring only once. The sequenced material came from PBMCs. These receptors all come from a woman aged 25 to 39 in good health and CMV-seronegative. The CDR3 runs from the conserved cysteine through the conserved F or W. A D gene is named only where the DNA matches it firmly. Size values are once, few and many counts, or a class for expanded clones, and some rows have none.

v_call	j_call	cdr3_length	clone_size	d_call	cdr3_aa	cdr3_nt
TRBV6-1	TRBJ1-2	15	.	TRBD1	CASSEGTGRPYGYTF	TGTGCCAGCAGTGAGGGGACAGGGAGACCCTATGGCTACACCTTC
TRBV28	TRBJ2-1	16	.	.	CASSLGTASSYNEQFF	TGTGCCAGCAGTTTAGGGACTGCGAGCTCCTACAATGAGCAGTTCTTC
TRBV15	TRBJ2-1	16	few	.	CATSRDGDDRNNEQFF	TGTGCCACCAGCAGAGACGGGGATGATAGAAACAATGAGCAGTTCTTC
TRBV6-5	TRBJ1-4	14	few	TRBD1	CASRRQGAGEKLFF	TGTGCCAGCCGCCGACAGGGGGCCGGTGAAAAACTGTTTTTT
TRBV12-5	TRBJ2-7	16	.	TRBD1	CASGLSDRGRNYEQYF	TGTGCTAGTGGTTTGTCAGACAGGGGGCGAAACTACGAGCAGTACTTC
TRBV9	TRBJ1-1	18	.	TRBD1	CASSETGGAPRRPGGTFF	TGTGCCAGCAGCGAAACAGGGGGCGCTCCACGGAGACCAGGAGGAACTTTCTTT
TRBV7-2	TRBJ2-7	15	.	.	CASSLVRFGSYEQYF	TGTGCCAGCAGCTTAGTCAGATTCGGGTCCTACGAGCAGTACTTC
TRBV6-5	TRBJ2-7	14	few	.	CASSYSNREGQQYF	TGTGCCAGCAGTTACTCCAACAGGGAGGGCCAGCAGTACTTC
TRBV28	TRBJ2-1	12	.	TRBD1	CASRYRGDGTFF	TGTGCCAGCAGATACAGGGGCGACGGCACGTTCTTC
TRBV19	TRBJ1-3	14	.	.	CASSPGTSGNTIYF	TGTGCCAGTAGTCCCGGGACATCTGGAAACACCATATATTTT
TRBV5-1	TRBJ2-1	16	.	TRBD2	CASSLLAGGPLNEQFF	TGCGCCAGCAGCTTATTAGCGGGAGGGCCGCTAAATGAGCAGTTCTTC